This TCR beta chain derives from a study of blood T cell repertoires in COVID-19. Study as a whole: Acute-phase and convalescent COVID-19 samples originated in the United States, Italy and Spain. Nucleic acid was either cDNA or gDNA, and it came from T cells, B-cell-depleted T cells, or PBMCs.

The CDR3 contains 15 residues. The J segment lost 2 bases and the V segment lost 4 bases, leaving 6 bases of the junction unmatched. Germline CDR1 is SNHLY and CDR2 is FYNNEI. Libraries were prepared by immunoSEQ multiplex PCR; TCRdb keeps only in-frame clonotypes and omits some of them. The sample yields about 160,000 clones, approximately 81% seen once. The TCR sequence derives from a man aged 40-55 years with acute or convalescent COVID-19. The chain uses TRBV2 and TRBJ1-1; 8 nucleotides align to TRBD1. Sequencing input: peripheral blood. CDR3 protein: CASSGLGQGNTEAFF. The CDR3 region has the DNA TGTGCCAGCAGTGGCCTAGGACAGGGCAACACTGAAGCTTTCTTT.